These 3 T cell receptor beta chains originate from one sample sequenced in a study of circulating CD8 cells and anti-PD-1 response in melanoma. The QIAseq Immune Repertoire TCR panel built the libraries from around 15 ng of total RNA. Using its own MiXCR run on the reads, TCRdb lists one record per CDR3 protein. The data contain about 1,000 distinct CDR3 sequences, over 9.5% of them seen just once; the ten biggest clones take up 5.9%. Sorting of live CD3+CD8+TCRalphabeta+ cells by PD-1 and/or TIGIT gave four subsets. The sequencing here drew on CD8+ T cells from PBMCs, taken at baseline or after one month of anti-PD-1 therapy (not recorded which). The receptors here all came from a human donor with melanoma.

Relative to its sample, this clonotype is large. This rearrangement joins TRBV6-4 to TRBJ2-3; 10 bases align to TRBD1. The CDR3 is 14 amino acids. V lost 2 bases and J lost 4; bases outside the gene matches: 0. Germline V gene sequence: CDR1 MRHNA, CDR2 SNTAGT. CDR3 nucleotide sequence: TGTGCCAGCAGTGACGGACAGGGGGCAGATACGCAGTATTTT. This encodes CASSDGQGADTQYF.

This clonotype is classed as medium-sized. The chain combines TRBV19 with TRBJ2-1, with 11 bases fitting TRBD1. Germline trimming cut 10 bases from V and 7 bases from J; bases unmatched to any gene: 3. This CDR3 has 12 residues. CDR1 LNHDA and CDR2 SQIVND come from the germline V gene (reference sequence). The CDR3: CATGTGGNEQFF. In DNA form, the CDR3 reads TGTGCCACCGGGACAGGGGGAAATGAGCAGTTCTTC.

By sample fraction, this clonotype is medium-sized. The chain combines TRBV27 with TRBJ2-4; a weak D match, TRBD1 (7 bases). Trimming stripped 4 bases from V and 9 bases from J, with 19 bases between. Per germline, CDR1 MNHEY and CDR2 SMNVEV (reference sequence). The CDR3 is made up of 15 amino acids. The CDR3 sequence is CASSSIQGRGGIQYF. DNA for the CDR3: TGTGCCAGCAGTTCCATACAGGGGCGGGGTGGCATTCAGTACTTC.